The rows below give T cell receptor beta chains drawn from one sample of a study of technical replicates of blood from a handful of donors. Data came from immunoSEQ multiplex PCR; TCRdb stores just in-frame clones and leaves some out. This table holds 85,000 to 100,000 clones, roughly 95% found once. Source material: T cells isolated from PBMCs. Every receptor here comes from a human donor in good health. The CDR3 runs from the conserved cysteine through the conserved F or W. A D gene is named only where the DNA matches it firmly. Not every row has a clone size; where given, it reads once, few, many or a size class.

TRBV7-9	TRBJ2-1	TRBD2	NA	15	TGTGCCAGCAGCCCACGGACTAGCGGGGGTAATGAGCAGTTCTTC	CASSPRTSGGNEQFF
TRBV2	TRBJ2-1	NA	NA	14	TGTGCCAGCAGTGAACGCGGCGGGCACAATGAGCAGTTCTTC	CASSERGGHNEQFF
TRBV10-3	TRBJ1-6	NA	NA	17	TGTGCCATCAGTGAGTCTTCGGGGATCGGTTATAATTCACCCCTCCACTTT	CAISESSGIGYNSPLHF
TRBV4-1	TRBJ2-2	NA	NA	14	TGCGCCAGCAGAACTTCTTCGATCGCCGGGGAGCTGTTTTTT	CASRTSSIAGELFF
TRBV5-6	TRBJ2-7	NA	NA	15	TGTGCCAGCAGCTTGGCCATTGCTAGCCACGACGAGCAGTACTTC	CASSLAIASHDEQYF
TRBV2	TRBJ1-1	NA	NA	11	TGTGCCAGCAGAGGGGGTTCAGGAGCTTTCTTT	CASRGGSGAFF
TRBV7-8	TRBJ2-7	TRBD2	NA	16	TGTGCCAGCGGCCTGGGGGGACTAGCGGGTGACTACGAGCAGTACTTC	CASGLGGLAGDYEQYF
TRBV7-3	TRBJ2-2	TRBD2	NA	15	TGTGCCAGCAGGGTAGCGGGGGGATCCACCGGGGAGCTGTTTTTT	CASRVAGGSTGELFF
TRBV19	TRBJ2-7	NA	NA	14	TGTGCCAGTAGACAGAACGACAGACCCTACGAGCAGTACTTC	CASRQNDRPYEQYF
TRBV5-6	TRBJ1-1	NA	once	14	TGTGCCAGCAGCTTCGTCAGGCAAGTCACTGAAGCTTTCTTT	CASSFVRQVTEAFF
TRBV9	TRBJ1-4	TRBD1	once	17	TGTGCCAGCAGCCCGTACCCCAGCCCGGACAGGGGTGAAAAACTGTTTTTT	CASSPYPSPDRGEKLFF
TRBV18	TRBJ1-3	NA	NA	19	TGTGCCAGCTCACAACGGAGGGGCGGGGAAAGTTACTCTGGAAACACCATATATTTT	CASSQRRGGESYSGNTIYF
TRBV7-2	TRBJ1-2	TRBD1	NA	15	TGTGCCAGCAGCTTGACAGGGCCTCCTTTACTTGGCTACACCTTC	CASSLTGPPLLGYTF
TRBV6-5	TRBJ1-1	NA	NA	15	TGTGCCAGCAGTTACTCGTCCGGGAAGAACACTGAAGCTTTCTTT	CASSYSSGKNTEAFF
TRBV9	TRBJ1-3	NA	NA	16	TGTGCCAGCAGCGTAGTGGGAGGAGGCTCTGGAAACACCATATATTTT	CASSVVGGGSGNTIYF
TRBV29-1	TRBJ2-2	TRBD1	once	14	TGCAGCGGCGATTCTGGGACAGGGACCGGGGAGCTGTTTTTT	CSGDSGTGTGELFF
TRBV7-9	TRBJ2-5	NA	NA	15	TGTGCCAGCAGCTTAGAGGCGGGGTTCCAAGAGACCCAGTACTTC	CASSLEAGFQETQYF
TRBV7-9	TRBJ2-7	TRBD1	NA	12	TGTGCCAGCAGAGGGACAGACTACGAGCAGTACTTC	CASRGTDYEQYF
TRBV5-6	TRBJ2-2	TRBD2	NA	16	TGTGCCAGCAGCTTGATACTAGCGGGAAACACCGGGGAGCTGTTTTTT	CASSLILAGNTGELFF
TRBV19	TRBJ2-7	TRBD1	NA	14	TGTGCCAGTAGTCCGGGACAGGGCCCCTACGAGCAGTACTTC	CASSPGQGPYEQYF
TRBV21-1	TRBJ2-7	NA	NA	17	TGTGCCAGCAGCAAAAGAGTCCTAAGCGGGAGGCCCTACGAGCAGTACTTC	CASSKRVLSGRPYEQYF
TRBV4-1	TRBJ1-1	NA	NA	15	TGCGCCAGCAGCCAAGATCGGGGGGGTCGGACTGAAGCTTTCTTT	CASSQDRGGRTEAFF
TRBV15	TRBJ1-5	TRBD1	NA	19	TGTGCCACCAGCGACCCGGGACAGCCGGTTGAGAATGGCAATCAGCCCCAGCATTTT	CATSDPGQPVENGNQPQHF
TRBV5-4	TRBJ2-5	TRBD2	NA	14	TGTGCCAGCAGCTTGGGACTAGCGTTGGAGACCCAGTACTTC	CASSLGLALETQYF
TRBV5-1	TRBJ1-2	TRBD1	NA	16	TGCGCCAGCAGCTTAAGACAGGGGGACTTTAACTATGGCTACACCTTC	CASSLRQGDFNYGYTF
TRBV5-5	TRBJ1-4	NA	NA	16	TGTGCCAGCAGCTTGGGACAGGAACTATTTAATGAAAAACTGTTTTTT	CASSLGQELFNEKLFF
TRBV30	TRBJ2-7	NA	NA	12	TGTGCCTGGAGTGCCAGTTCCTACGAGCAGTACTTC	CAWSASSYEQYF
TRBV9	TRBJ1-2	TRBD1	NA	14	TGTGCCAGCAGCGTAGGGGCAGGGGGCAGGGGCTACACCTTC	CASSVGAGGRGYTF
TRBV2	TRBJ2-5	TRBD2	NA	15	TGTGCCAGCAGTACAATAGCGGGAGGTTCGGAGACCCAGTACTTC	CASSTIAGGSETQYF
TRBV5-1	TRBJ2-1	NA	NA	12	TGCGCCAGCAGCCCAAGCGGGTCAGAGCAGTTCTTC	CASSPSGSEQFF
TRBV19	TRBJ1-2	TRBD1	few	15	TGTGCCAGTAGTACCACCGGGACAGAATACTATGGCTACACCTTC	CASSTTGTEYYGYTF